The T cell receptor beta chain described here comes from a study of CXCR3-negative and CXCR3-positive naive CD8 T cells. Whole-study results and caveats: Each naive subset displayed comparably high diversity, whereas memory CD8+ cells displayed much lower diversity. The study inferred TCR strength from TRB CDR3 properties and found comparable surface CD5 between naive subsets.

It was by 5' RACE with UMI labels that the TRB cDNA libraries were prepared. Each CDR3 protein gets one entry in TCRdb, which reprocessed the 5' RACE reads and gives no DNA. The sample includes tens of thousands of distinct CDR3 sequences. With regard to this clonotype: Its antigen is still unknown.

This TCR came from a human donor in good health. Some clones in this sample may be carry-over from other donors' samples. What was sequenced was memory CD8+ T cells from blood.

CDR3 protein: CASSLFQGGLNEQYF. V is TRBV7-8 and J is TRBJ2-7; without DNA, the TCRdb call of TRBD1 cannot be checked. CDR3 length: 15 amino acids. Germline values: CDR1 SGHVS, CDR2 FQNEAQ.